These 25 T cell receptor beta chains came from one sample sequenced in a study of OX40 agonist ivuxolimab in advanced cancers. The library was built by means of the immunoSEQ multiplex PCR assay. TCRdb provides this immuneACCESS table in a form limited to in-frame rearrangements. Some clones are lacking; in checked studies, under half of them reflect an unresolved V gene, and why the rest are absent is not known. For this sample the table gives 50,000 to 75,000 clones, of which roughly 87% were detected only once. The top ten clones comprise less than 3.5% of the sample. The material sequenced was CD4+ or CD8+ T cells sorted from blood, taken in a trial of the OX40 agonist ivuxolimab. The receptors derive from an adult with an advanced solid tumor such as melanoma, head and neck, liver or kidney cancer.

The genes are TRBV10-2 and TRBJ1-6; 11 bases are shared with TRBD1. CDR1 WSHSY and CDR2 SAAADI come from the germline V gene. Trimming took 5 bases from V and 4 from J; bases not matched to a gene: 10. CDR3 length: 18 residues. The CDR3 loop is CASSLGQGAEGYNSPLHF. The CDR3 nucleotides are TGCGCCAGCAGTCTAGGACAGGGGGCCGAAGGTTATAATTCACCCCTCCACTTT.

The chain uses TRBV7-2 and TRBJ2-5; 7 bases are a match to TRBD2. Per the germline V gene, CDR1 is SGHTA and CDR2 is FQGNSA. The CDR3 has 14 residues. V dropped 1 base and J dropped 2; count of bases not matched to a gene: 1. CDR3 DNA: TGTGCCAGCAGCTTAGGCGGGGGTCAAGAGACCCAGTACTTC. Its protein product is CASSLGGGQETQYF.

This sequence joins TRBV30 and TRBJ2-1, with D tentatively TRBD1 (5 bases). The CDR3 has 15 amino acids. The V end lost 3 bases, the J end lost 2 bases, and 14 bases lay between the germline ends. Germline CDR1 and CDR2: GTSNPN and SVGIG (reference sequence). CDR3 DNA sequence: TGTGCCTGGAGGGAACCAGCGACAGCCTACAATGAGCAGTTCTTC. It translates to CAWREPATAYNEQFF.

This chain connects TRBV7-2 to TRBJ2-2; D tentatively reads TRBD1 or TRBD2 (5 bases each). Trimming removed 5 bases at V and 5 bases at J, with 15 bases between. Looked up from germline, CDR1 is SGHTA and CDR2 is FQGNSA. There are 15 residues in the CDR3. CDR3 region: CASSPDGTRTGELFF. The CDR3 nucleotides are TGTGCCAGCAGCCCCGACGGGACGCGGACCGGGGAGCTGTTTTTT.

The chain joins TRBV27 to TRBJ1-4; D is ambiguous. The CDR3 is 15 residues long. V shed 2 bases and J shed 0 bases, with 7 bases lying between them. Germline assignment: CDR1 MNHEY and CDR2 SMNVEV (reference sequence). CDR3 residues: CASSLKAATNEKLFF. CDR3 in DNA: TGTGCCAGCAGTTTAAAGGCCGCAACTAATGAAAAACTGTTTTTT. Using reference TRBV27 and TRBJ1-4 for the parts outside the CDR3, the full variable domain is EAQVTQNPRYLITVTGKKLTVTCSQNMNHEYMSWYRQDPGLGLRQIYYSMNVEVTDKGDVPEGYKVSRKEKRNFPLILESPSPNQTSLYFCASSLKAATNEKLFFGSGTQLSVL.

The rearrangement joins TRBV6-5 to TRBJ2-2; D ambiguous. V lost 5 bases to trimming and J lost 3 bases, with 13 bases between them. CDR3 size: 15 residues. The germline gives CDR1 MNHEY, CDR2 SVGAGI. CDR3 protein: CASSHPYPHTGELFF. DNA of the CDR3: TGTGCCAGCAGTCACCCCTACCCTCACACCGGGGAGCTGTTTTTT.

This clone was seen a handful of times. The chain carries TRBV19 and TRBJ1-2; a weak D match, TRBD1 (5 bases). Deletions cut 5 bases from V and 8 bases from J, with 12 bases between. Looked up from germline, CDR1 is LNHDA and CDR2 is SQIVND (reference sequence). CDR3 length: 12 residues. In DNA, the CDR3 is TGTGCCAGTAGTTTCGGGGCGCGAGGCTACACCTTC. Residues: CASSFGARGYTF.

This CDR3 reads CASRQGNQPQHF. CDR3 bases: TGTGCCAGCAGACAGGGGAATCAGCCCCAGCATTTT. The chain carries TRBV28 and TRBJ1-5; 7 bases match TRBD1. CDR1 and CDR2 (germline): MDHEN, SYDVKM. V gave up 6 bases and J gave up 4 bases; unmatched junction bases: 0. The CDR3 has 12 residues.

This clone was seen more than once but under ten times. CDR3 sequence (DNA): TGTGCCAGCAGCCCATCGCATAATTCACCCCTCCACTTT. This codes for CASSPSHNSPLHF. The V gene is TRBV14, the J gene TRBJ1-6; D is uncertain. The CDR3 is 13 amino acids. The germline V gene encodes CDR1 SGHDN and CDR2 FVKESK. The ends were cut back, 4 bases at V and 5 bases at J, with 6 bases in the middle.

CDR3 sequence reads: CASSSRPGSGANVLTF. The CDR3 DNA reads as TGTGCCAGCAGTTCCCGACCGGGCTCTGGGGCCAACGTCCTGACTTTC. The rearrangement joins TRBV27 to TRBJ2-6, with D hard to call. Deletions cut 4 bases from V and 0 bases from J, with 10 bases between. Per germline, CDR1 MNHEY and CDR2 SMNVEV (reference sequence). The CDR3 has 16 amino acids.

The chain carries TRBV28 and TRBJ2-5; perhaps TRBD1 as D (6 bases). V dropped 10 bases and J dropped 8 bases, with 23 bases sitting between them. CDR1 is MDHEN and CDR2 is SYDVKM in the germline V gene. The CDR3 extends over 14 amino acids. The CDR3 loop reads CAIRGAETRETQYF. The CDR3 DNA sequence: TGTGCCATCAGGGGAGCGGAGACAAGAGAAACCCAGTACTTC.

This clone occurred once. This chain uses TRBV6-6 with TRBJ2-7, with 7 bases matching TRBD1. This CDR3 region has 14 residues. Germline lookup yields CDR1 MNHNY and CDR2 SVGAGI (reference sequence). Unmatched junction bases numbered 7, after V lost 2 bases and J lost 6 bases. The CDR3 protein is CASSYGRQGSEQYF. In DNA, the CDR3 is TGTGCCAGCAGTTACGGGAGACAGGGATCCGAGCAGTACTTC.

The CDR3 DNA sequence: TGTGCCATCAAACCGGGACAGGATAGCAATCAGCCCCAGCATTTT. This translates into CAIKPGQDSNQPQHF. The chain combines TRBV10-3 with TRBJ1-5; TRBD1 agrees at 8 bases. V dropped 7 bases and J dropped 0; count of bases not matched to a gene: 5. This CDR3 comprises 15 residues. From germline, CDR1 is ENHRY and CDR2 SYGVKD.

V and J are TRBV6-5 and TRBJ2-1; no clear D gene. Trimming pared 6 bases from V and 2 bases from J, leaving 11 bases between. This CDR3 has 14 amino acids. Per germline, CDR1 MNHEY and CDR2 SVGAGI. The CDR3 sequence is CASREPSTYNEQFF. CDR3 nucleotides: TGTGCCAGCAGGGAGCCCTCCACCTACAATGAGCAGTTCTTC.

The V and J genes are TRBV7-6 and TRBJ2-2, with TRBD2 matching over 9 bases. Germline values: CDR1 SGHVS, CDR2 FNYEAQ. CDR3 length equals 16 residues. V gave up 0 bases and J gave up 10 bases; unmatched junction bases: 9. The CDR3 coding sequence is TGTGCCAGCAGCTTAGCGGTAATCGGGACTAGCAAGGAGCTGTTTTTT. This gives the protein CASSLAVIGTSKELFF.

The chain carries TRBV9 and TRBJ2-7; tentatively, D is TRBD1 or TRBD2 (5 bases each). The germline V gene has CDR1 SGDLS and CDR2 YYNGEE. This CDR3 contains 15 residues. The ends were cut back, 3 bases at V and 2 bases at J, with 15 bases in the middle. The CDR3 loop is CASSGGPGTAYEQYF. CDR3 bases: TGTGCCAGCAGCGGCGGTCCCGGGACGGCCTACGAGCAGTACTTC.

CDR3 coding DNA: TGTGCCAGCAGCTTACGCCAGGGAACTATCACAGATACGCAGTATTTT. Residues: CASSLRQGTITDTQYF. This chain links TRBV13 with TRBJ2-3; the D gene is possibly TRBD1 (5 bases). Germline CDR1 reads PRHDT; CDR2 reads FYEKMQ (reference sequence). Trimming pared 2 bases from V and 2 bases from J, leaving 14 bases between. The CDR3 consists of 16 residues. Drawing the rest from reference TRBV13 and TRBJ2-3, the complete variable domain is AAGVIQSPRHLIKEKRETATLKCYPIPRHDTVYWYQQGPGQDPQFLISFYEKMQSDKGSIPDRFSAQQFSDYHSELNMSSLELGDSALYFCASSLRQGTITDTQYFGPGTRLTVL.

This CDR3 reads CASSYYPYTGTSSYEQYF. The CDR3 region has the DNA TGTGCCAGCAGCTACTACCCTTACACCGGGACCTCTTCCTACGAGCAGTACTTC. This chain connects TRBV28 to TRBJ2-7; D assignment may be TRBD1 or TRBD2 (5 bases each). CDR3 length equals 18 residues. V lost 6 bases, J lost 1 base, and 25 bases lay in between. Germline V lookup: CDR1 MDHEN, CDR2 SYDVKM.

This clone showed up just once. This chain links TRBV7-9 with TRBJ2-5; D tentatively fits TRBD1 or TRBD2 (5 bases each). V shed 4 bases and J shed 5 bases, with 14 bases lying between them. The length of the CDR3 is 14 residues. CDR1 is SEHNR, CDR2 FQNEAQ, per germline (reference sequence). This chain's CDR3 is CASSSGTPRETQYF. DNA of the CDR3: TGTGCCAGCAGCTCCGGGACGCCAAGGGAGACCCAGTACTTC. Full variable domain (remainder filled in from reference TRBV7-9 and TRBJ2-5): DTGVSQNPRHKITKRGQNVTFRCDPISEHNRLYWYRQTLGQGPEFLTYFQNEAQLEKSRLLSDRFSAERPKGSFSTLEIQRTEQGDSAMYLCASSSGTPRETQYFGPGTRLLVL.

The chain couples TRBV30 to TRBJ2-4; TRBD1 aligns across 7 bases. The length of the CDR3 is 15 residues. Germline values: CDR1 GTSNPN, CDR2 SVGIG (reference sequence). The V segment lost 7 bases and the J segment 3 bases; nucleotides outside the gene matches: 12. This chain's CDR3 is CAFSRQGQLKNIQYF. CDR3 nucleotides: TGTGCCTTTTCCCGACAGGGCCAACTCAAAAACATTCAGTACTTC. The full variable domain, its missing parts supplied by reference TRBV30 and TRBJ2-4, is SQTIHQWPATLVQPVGSPLSLECTVEGTSNPNLYWYRQAAGRGLQLLFYSVGIGQISSEVPQNLSASRPQDRQFILSSKKLLLSDSGFYLCAFSRQGQLKNIQYFGAGTRLSVL.

The CDR3 nucleotides are TGTGCCAGTAGTACGGTCGCCAGGGGGGGAACTGAAGCTTTCTTT. As protein: CASSTVARGGTEAFF. The V call is TRBV19, the J call TRBJ1-1, with 7 bases identical to TRBD1. J lost 5 bases, V lost 4 bases, and 10 bases had no gene match. CDR3 length: 15 residues. Germline CDR1 and CDR2: LNHDA and SQIVND (reference sequence).

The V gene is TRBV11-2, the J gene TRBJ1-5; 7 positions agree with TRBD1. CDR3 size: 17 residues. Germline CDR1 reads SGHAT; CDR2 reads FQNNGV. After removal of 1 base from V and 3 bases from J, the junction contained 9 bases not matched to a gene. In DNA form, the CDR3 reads TGTGCCAGCAGCTTAGGGGCCGGCAGGGGGACCAATCAGCCCCAGCATTTT. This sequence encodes CASSLGAGRGTNQPQHF.

DNA of the CDR3: TGTGCCAGCAGTGTTCTTACTTGGACAGGGCGACAAGAGACCCAGTACTTC. The encoded protein is CASSVLTWTGRQETQYF. The genes are TRBV2 and TRBJ2-5; 8 positions match TRBD1. The length of the CDR3 is 17 residues. Per germline, CDR1 SNHLY and CDR2 FYNNEI. After removal of 4 bases from V and 2 bases from J, the junction contained 12 bases not matched to a gene.

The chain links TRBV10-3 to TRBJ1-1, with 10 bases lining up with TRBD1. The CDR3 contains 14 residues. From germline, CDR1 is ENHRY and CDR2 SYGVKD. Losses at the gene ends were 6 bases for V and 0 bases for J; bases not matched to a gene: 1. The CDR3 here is CAIRTGGVNTEAFF. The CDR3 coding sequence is TGTGCCATCAGGACAGGGGGCGTGAACACTGAAGCTTTCTTT.

CDR3 nucleotide sequence: TGTGCCAGCTCACCACTTGCAACTAATGAAAAACTGTTTTTT. Translating gives CASSPLATNEKLFF. The chain recombines TRBV18 with TRBJ1-4; no reliable D call. Germline-derived CDR1 and CDR2 are KGHSH and LQKENI. This CDR3 has 14 amino acids. Trimming removed 1 base from V and 0 bases from J, with 3 bases in between.